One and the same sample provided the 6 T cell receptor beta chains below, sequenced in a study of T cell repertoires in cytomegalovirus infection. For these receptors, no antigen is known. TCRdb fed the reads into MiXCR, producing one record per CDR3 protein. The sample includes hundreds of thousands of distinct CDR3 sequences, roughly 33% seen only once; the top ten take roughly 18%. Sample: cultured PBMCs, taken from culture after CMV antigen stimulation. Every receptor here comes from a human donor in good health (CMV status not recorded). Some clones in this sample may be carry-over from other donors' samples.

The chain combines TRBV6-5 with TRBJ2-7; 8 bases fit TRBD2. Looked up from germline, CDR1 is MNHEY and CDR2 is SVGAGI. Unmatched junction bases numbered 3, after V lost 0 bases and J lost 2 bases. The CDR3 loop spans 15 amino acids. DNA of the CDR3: TGTGCCAGCAGTTACTCGACCGGGGGGGCCTACGAGCAGTACTTC. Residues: CASSYSTGGAYEQYF.

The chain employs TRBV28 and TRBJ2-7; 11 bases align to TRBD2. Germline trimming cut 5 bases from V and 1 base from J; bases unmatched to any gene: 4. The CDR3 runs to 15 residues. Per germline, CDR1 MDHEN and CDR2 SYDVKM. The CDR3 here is CASSIAGGLSYEQYF. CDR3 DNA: TGTGCCAGCAGTATAGCGGGAGGGCTTTCCTACGAGCAGTACTTC.

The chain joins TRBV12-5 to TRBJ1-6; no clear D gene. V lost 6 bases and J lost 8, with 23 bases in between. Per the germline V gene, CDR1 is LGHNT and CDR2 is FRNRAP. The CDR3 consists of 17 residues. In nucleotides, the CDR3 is TGTGCTAGTGGGCTCCGAAGGTGGGGTGCCAAGGATTCACCCCTCCACTTT. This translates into CASGLRRWGAKDSPLHF. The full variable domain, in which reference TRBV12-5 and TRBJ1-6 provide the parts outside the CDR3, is DARVTQTPRHKVTEMGQEVTMRCQPILGHNTVFWYRQTMMQGLELLAYFRNRAPLDDSGMPKDRFSAEMPDATLATLKIQPSEPRDSAVYFCASGLRRWGAKDSPLHFGNGTRLTVT.

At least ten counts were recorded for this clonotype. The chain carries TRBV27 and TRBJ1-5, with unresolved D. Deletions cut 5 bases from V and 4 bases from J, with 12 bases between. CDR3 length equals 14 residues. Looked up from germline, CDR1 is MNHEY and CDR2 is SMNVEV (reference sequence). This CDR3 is CASSPSGRNQPQHF. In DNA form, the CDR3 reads TGTGCCAGCAGTCCCAGCGGCCGGAATCAGCCCCAGCATTTT.

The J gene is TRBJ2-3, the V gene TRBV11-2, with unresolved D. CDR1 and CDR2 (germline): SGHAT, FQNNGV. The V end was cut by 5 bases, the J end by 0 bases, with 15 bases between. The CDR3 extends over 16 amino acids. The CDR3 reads CASSKSLGGSTDTQYF. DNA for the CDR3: TGTGCCAGCAGCAAGAGCTTAGGTGGCAGCACAGATACGCAGTATTTT.

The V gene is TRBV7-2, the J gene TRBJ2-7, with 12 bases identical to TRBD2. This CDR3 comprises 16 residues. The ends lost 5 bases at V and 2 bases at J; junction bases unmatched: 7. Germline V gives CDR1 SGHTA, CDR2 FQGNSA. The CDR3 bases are TGTGCCAGCAGCCCAGCTAGCGGGGGGGACCCCTACGAGCAGTACTTC. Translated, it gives CASSPASGGDPYEQYF.